This T cell receptor beta chain was captured by sequencing in a study of spatial heterogeneity in lung cancer. This clonotype is categorized as medium-sized (0.01 to 0.1%). The antigen is undetermined. General study findings and limits: It was found that expanded intratumoral alpha and beta TCR counts tracked tumor mutation counts.

V was pared by 3 bases and J by 6 bases, with 3 bases of the junction left unmatched. The CDR3 is 14 residues long. Per the germline V gene, CDR1 is SQVTM and CDR2 is ANQGSEA. Sample time point: sample taken at primary tumor resection. TCRdb used MiXCR to reprocess the 5' RACE reads, holding one entry per CDR3 protein. The data contain some 8,700 distinct CDR3 sequences, around 5% of them singletons. The V gene is TRBV29-1, the J gene TRBJ1-4; 11 nucleotides align to TRBD1. Sequences were derived from lung tumor tissue, sampled at surgery. The receptor was derived from a male donor with early-stage non-small cell lung cancer. The CDR3 protein is CSVDGTGGYEKLFF. Written as DNA, the CDR3 is TGCAGCGTTGACGGGACAGGGGGATATGAAAAACTGTTTTTT.